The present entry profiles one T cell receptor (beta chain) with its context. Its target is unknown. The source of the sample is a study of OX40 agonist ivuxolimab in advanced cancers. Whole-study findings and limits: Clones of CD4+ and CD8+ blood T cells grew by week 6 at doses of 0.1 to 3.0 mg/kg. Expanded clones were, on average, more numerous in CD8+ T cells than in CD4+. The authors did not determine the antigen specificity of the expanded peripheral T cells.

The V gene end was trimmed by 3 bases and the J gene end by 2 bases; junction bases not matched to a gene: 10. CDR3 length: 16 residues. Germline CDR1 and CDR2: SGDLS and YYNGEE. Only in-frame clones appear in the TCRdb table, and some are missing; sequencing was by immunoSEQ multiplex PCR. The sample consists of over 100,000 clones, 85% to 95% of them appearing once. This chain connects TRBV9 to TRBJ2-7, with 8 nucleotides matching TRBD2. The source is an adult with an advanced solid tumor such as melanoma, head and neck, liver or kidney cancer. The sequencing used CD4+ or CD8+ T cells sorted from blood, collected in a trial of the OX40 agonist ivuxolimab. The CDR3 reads CASSAYPAGGPYEQYF. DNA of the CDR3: TGTGCCAGCAGCGCATATCCGGCGGGGGGCCCCTACGAGCAGTACTTC.